Below, 14 T cell receptor beta chains from the same sample are listed, as sequenced in a study of blood T cell repertoires in COVID-19 (dated by TCRdb to the early 2020s). Libraries were prepared through the immunoSEQ multiplex PCR assay. TCRdb's version of the immuneACCESS table is confined to in-frame rearrangements and falls short of the full clone set. An unresolved V gene accounts for under half of the shortfall where checked; the remainder is of unknown origin. The sample has around 60,000 clones on record, 73% of them singletons. Roughly 18% of the sample goes to the ten largest clones. Sequencing was carried out using peripheral blood. These receptors came from a woman aged 50 to 60 with active or convalescent COVID-19.

The V call is TRBV20-1, the J call TRBJ2-2; D is unresolved. The V gene lost 7 bases and the J gene lost 3 bases, with 6 bases spanning the gap. In germline, CDR1 is DFQATT, CDR2 SNEGSKA (reference sequence). The CDR3 covers 11 residues. As DNA, the CDR3 is TGCAGTGTGGGCTACACCGGGGAGCTGTTTTTT. This translates into CSVGYTGELFF.

The V call is TRBV12-3 or TRBV12-4, the J call TRBJ1-5, with TRBD1 as a possible D gene (5 bases). V gave up 7 bases and J gave up 9 bases, with 13 bases separating them. This CDR3 spans 12 amino acids. In DNA, the CDR3 is TGTGCCAGCACCTTGTACGGGGGGCCCCAGCATTTT. This translates into CASTLYGGPQHF.

The rearrangement joins TRBV20-1 to TRBJ1-5; D uncertain. V lost 3 bases to trimming and J lost 6 bases, with 15 bases between them. CDR3 length: 14 amino acids. Germline V lookup: CDR1 DFQATT, CDR2 SNEGSKA (reference sequence). CDR3 residues: CSASPSGWGQPQHF. The CDR3 DNA sequence: TGCAGTGCTAGTCCCAGCGGCTGGGGTCAGCCCCAGCATTTT.

This chain links TRBV2 with TRBJ2-2; 9 nucleotides match TRBD2. The CDR3 extends over 18 amino acids. The V gene's germline CDR1 is SNHLY and CDR2 FYNNEI. V gave up 4 bases and J gave up 0 bases; unmatched junction bases: 9. The CDR3 here is CASSGAVAGGPNTGELFF. As DNA, the CDR3 is TGTGCCAGCAGTGGGGCGGTGGCGGGAGGGCCGAACACCGGGGAGCTGTTTTTT. Supplemented by reference TRBV2 and TRBJ2-2, the full variable domain reads EPEVTQTPSHQVTQMGQEVILRCVPISNHLYFYWYRQILGQKVEFLVSFYNNEISEKSEIFDDQFSVERPDGSNFTLKIRSTKLEDSAMYFCASSGAVAGGPNTGELFFGEGSRLTVL.

Only one count was recorded for this clone. V is TRBV5-6 and J is TRBJ1-4; D ambiguous. Trimming took 1 base from V and 5 from J, leaving 6 bases between them. CDR1 is SGHDT and CDR2 is YYEEEE in the germline V gene. The CDR3 spans 13 residues. CDR3: CASSLLGNEKLFF. The DNA of the CDR3 is TGTGCCAGCAGCTTGCTCGGGAATGAAAAACTGTTTTTT.

This sequence joins TRBV5-6 and TRBJ1-2; TRBD1 might be the D (6 bases). Trimming removed 3 bases at V and 4 bases at J, with 10 bases between. The CDR3 is 13 amino acids. Germline V CDR1 and CDR2: SGHDT, YYEEEE. CDR3 in amino acids: CASSSPDSYGYTF. In DNA form, the CDR3 reads TGTGCCAGCAGCTCCCCGGACAGCTATGGCTACACCTTC.

This rearrangement joins TRBV7-6 to TRBJ2-1, with 8 nucleotides matching TRBD2. Germline V gene data show CDR1 as SGHVS and CDR2 as FNYEAQ. This CDR3 comprises 16 residues. Trimming at V came to 5 bases and at J to 10 bases, leaving 16 bases not matched to a gene. The CDR3 loop is CASSPLEREGLYEQFF. CDR3 in DNA: TGTGCCAGCAGCCCCCTGGAACGGGAGGGCCTTTACGAGCAGTTCTTC.

This clone was detected only a few times. The rearrangement links TRBV6-1 to TRBJ2-1, with a tentative D call TRBD2 (6 bases). The CDR3 sequence is 13 residues long. Germline loops: CDR1 MNHNS, CDR2 SASEGT. V was trimmed by 2 bases and J by 6 bases, leaving 8 bases between them. The CDR3 nucleotides read TGTGCCAGCAGTGAATGGGGAGGCAATGAGCAGTTCTTC. It codes for CASSEWGGNEQFF.

The chain carries TRBV27 and TRBJ2-7; D may be TRBD2 (6 bases). From germline, CDR1 is MNHEY and CDR2 SMNVEV (reference sequence). Trimming cost V 9 bases and J 7 bases, with 22 bases left between them. The CDR3 covers 14 residues. Here the CDR3 DNA reads TGTGCCAGTGGAGAAGGAGGGAGGCCGGGGGAGCAGTACTTC. It encodes CASGEGGRPGEQYF.

This sequence joins TRBV23-1 and TRBJ2-1, with D perhaps TRBD2 (6 bases). TRBV23-1 is an open reading frame, and its role is uncertain. The ends were cut back, 3 bases at V and 4 bases at J, with 16 bases in the middle. This CDR3 has 16 amino acids. The CDR3 region is CASSQEAGSLYNEQFF. In nucleotides, the CDR3 is TGCGCCAGCAGTCAGGAGGCGGGAAGTCTATACAATGAGCAGTTCTTC.

This chain connects TRBV20-1 to TRBJ2-1; 7 bases agree with TRBD1. The germline V gene encodes CDR1 DFQATT and CDR2 SNEGSKA (reference sequence). The V segment lost 1 base and the J segment 14 bases; nucleotides outside the gene matches: 5. The CDR3 consists of 11 residues. The chain's CDR3 is CSARGRQGEFF. The CDR3 DNA follows: TGCAGTGCTAGAGGTCGACAGGGAGAGTTCTTC.

This sequence joins TRBV9 and TRBJ2-3; D not certain. The CDR3 runs to 15 residues. V lost 2 bases and J 3 bases, leaving 13 bases between the germline ends. Germline V CDR1 and CDR2: SGDLS, YYNGEE. CDR3 sequence (DNA): TGTGCCAGCAGCGTTTTAATCTCGCGGACAGATACGCAGTATTTT. Translation gives CASSVLISRTDTQYF.

The rearrangement joins TRBV11-2 to TRBJ2-5; TRBD2 aligns across 14 bases. CDR1 is SGHAT, CDR2 FQNNGV, per germline. After removal of 3 bases from V and 4 bases from J, the junction contained 4 bases not matched to a gene. The CDR3 runs to 16 residues. In DNA, the CDR3 is TGTGCCAGCAGCTTGGGACTAGCGGGAGACGGAGAGACCCAGTACTTC. It encodes CASSLGLAGDGETQYF.

The chain uses TRBV19 and TRBJ1-3, with D unresolved. CDR1 and CDR2 (germline): LNHDA, SQIVND (reference sequence). This CDR3 is built from 14 residues. V dropped 4 bases and J dropped 0 bases, with 7 bases sitting between them. Written as DNA, the CDR3 is TGTGCCAGTAGTACAAGAGGCTCTGGAAACACCATATATTTT. Its translation is CASSTRGSGNTIYF.